This T cell receptor (beta chain) was sequenced for a study of response to subunit inactivated influenza vaccine. Study outcomes and limitations: T cells newly recruited by each seasonal influenza vaccination are few, the authors suggested.

Notes on this clonotype: What it recognizes is unknown.

TCRdb re-derived calls from the RT-PCR reads in MiXCR, one entry per CDR3 protein. The sample has roughly 790,000 distinct CDR3 sequences, approximately 21% seen once; the top ten hold about 9.4%. V lost 8 bases, J lost 0 bases, and 14 bases lay in between. This CDR3 region has 16 residues. CDR1 MNHNS and CDR2 SASEGT come from the germline V gene. This TCR was recovered from a man in his forties or fifties who received an inactivated influenza vaccine. The chain is built from TRBV6-1 and TRBJ1-6, with D unclear. This material consisted of PBMCs from blood, taken about 5 days after vaccination. The CDR3 coding sequence is TGTGCCAGCCGCCAGGAGGGCCGCTCCTATAATTCACCCCTCCACTTT. This encodes CASRQEGRSYNSPLHF.